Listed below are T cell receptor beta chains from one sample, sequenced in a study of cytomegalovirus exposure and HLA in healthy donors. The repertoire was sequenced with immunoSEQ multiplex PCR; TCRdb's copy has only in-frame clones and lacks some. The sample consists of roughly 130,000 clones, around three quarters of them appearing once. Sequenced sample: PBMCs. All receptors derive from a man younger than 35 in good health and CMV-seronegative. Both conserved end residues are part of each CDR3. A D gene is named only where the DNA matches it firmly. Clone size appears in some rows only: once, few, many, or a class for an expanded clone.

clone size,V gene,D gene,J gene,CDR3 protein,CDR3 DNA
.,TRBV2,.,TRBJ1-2,CASSEQGLLDYGYTF,TGTGCCAGCAGTGAGCAGGGGCTCTTAGACTATGGCTACACCTTC
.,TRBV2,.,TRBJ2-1,CASSEGDRTYNEQFF,TGTGCCAGCAGTGAAGGTGACAGAACCTACAATGAGCAGTTCTTC
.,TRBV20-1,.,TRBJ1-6,CSARGVHF,TGCAGTGCTAGAGGCGTCCACTTT
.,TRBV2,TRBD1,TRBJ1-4,CASRTGTVNEKLFF,TGTGCCAGCAGGACCGGGACAGTTAATGAAAAACTGTTTTTT
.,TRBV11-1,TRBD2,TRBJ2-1,CASSSLGGLAGPYNEQFF,TGTGCCAGCAGCTCCTTGGGAGGACTAGCGGGTCCGTACAATGAGCAGTTCTTC
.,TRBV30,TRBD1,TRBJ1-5,CAWSSKGTGGQPQHF,TGTGCCTGGAGTTCCAAAGGGACAGGGGGCCAGCCCCAGCATTTT
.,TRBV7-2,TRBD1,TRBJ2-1,CASSLQGTLYNEQFF,TGTGCCAGCAGCCTACAGGGGACCCTTTACAATGAGCAGTTCTTC
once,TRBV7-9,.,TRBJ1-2,CASSLLGVNYGYTF,TGTGCCAGCAGCCTCCTAGGGGTGAACTATGGCTACACCTTC
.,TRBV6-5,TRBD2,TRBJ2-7,CASSPLGEGLDEQYF,TGTGCCAGCAGTCCTCTGGGGGAGGGCCTCGACGAGCAGTACTTC
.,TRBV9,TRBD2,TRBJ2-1,CASSVAGSGSYNEQFF,TGTGCCAGCAGCGTAGCCGGGAGCGGGAGTTACAATGAGCAGTTCTTC